The rows below give T cell receptor beta chains drawn from one sample of a study of blood T cell repertoires in COVID-19. Profiled with immunoSEQ multiplex PCR; TCRdb holds only in-frame clones, not every one. Of 47,000 or so clones in the sample, 81% were seen once. The sample consisted of peripheral blood. The receptors shown here come from a woman of 80 years or more with COVID-19, enrolled during active disease. CDR3s include the opening cysteine and the closing phenylalanine or tryptophan. A D gene is named only where the DNA matches it firmly. Part of the rows lack a size; the others show once, few, many or a class for expanded clones.

V gene	D gene	CDR3 length	J gene	clone size	CDR3 protein
TRBV10-3	TRBD1	12	TRBJ1-1	once	CAIREGATEAFF
TRBV19	TRBD2	16	TRBJ2-7	NA	CASSRKPSGSSHEQYF
TRBV5-1	TRBD2	17	TRBJ2-4	NA	CASSLDAGGPVKNIQYF
TRBV7-9	NA	14	TRBJ2-5	NA	CASSLGHAQETQYF
TRBV10-3	TRBD2	14	TRBJ2-3	NA	CAIKAGVRTDTQYF
TRBV19	NA	12	TRBJ2-1	NA	CASSKGLNEQFF
TRBV6-5	NA	15	TRBJ1-2	NA	CASSYSSFGNYGYTF
TRBV12-3/TRBV12-4	NA	12	TRBJ1-1	NA	CASSLSDTEAFF
TRBV6-5	TRBD1	15	TRBJ1-6	NA	CASRPTDRGNSPLHF
TRBV7-6	TRBD2	15	TRBJ2-1	NA	CASTHGWEGRNEQFF
TRBV28	TRBD2	15	TRBJ2-7	NA	CATRAAGGLSYEQYF
TRBV27	NA	13	TRBJ2-7	NA	CASSLSLLYEQYF
TRBV27	NA	14	TRBJ2-7	NA	CASSLGGVSYEQYF
TRBV7-9	TRBD1	15	TRBJ2-1	NA	CASSSGTGRYNEQFF
TRBV6-5	TRBD1	16	TRBJ1-1	NA	CASSSLTGGMNTEAFF
TRBV30	TRBD1	16	TRBJ2-2	NA	CAWRPGQGYGHGELFF
TRBV19	TRBD1	16	TRBJ1-5	once	CASTHDGTGNYQPQHF
TRBV6-4	TRBD1	16	TRBJ2-1	few	CASSDSGTGGHNEQFF
TRBV7-9	NA	12	TRBJ1-2	few	CATPTGSFGYTF
TRBV5-1	TRBD1	15	TRBJ1-4	NA	CASRPADRFGEKLFF
TRBV5-1	TRBD1	18	TRBJ2-1	NA	CASSTQGTAIPPYNEQFF
TRBV19	NA	12	TRBJ1-1	NA	CASSTGAPEAFF
TRBV3-1/TRBV3-2	NA	13	TRBJ2-7	NA	CASSPRWGHEQYF
TRBV18	NA	16	TRBJ1-2	NA	CASSPRKNDGSDGYTF
TRBV27	NA	14	TRBJ1-1	NA	CASSPWGVNTEAFF
TRBV29-1	NA	12	TRBJ1-2	NA	CSARQDDYGYTF
TRBV6-2/TRBV6-3	TRBD1	16	TRBJ1-5	NA	CASSTSPTGRNQPQHF
TRBV19	TRBD2	14	TRBJ2-1	NA	CASKVLAGPNEQFF
TRBV6-2/TRBV6-3	NA	11	TRBJ1-1	NA	CASSSVGEAFF
TRBV6-8	NA	15	TRBJ1-3	NA	CARPTTGGTGNTIYF
TRBV6-5	TRBD1	15	TRBJ2-1	NA	CASSYKGTRGNEQFF
TRBV2	NA	12	TRBJ1-1	NA	CASSAGVTEAFF
TRBV6-1	NA	12	TRBJ1-5	NA	CASSDRVQPQHF
TRBV19	TRBD2	16	TRBJ2-3	NA	CASQGSVRGGTDTQYF
TRBV6-5	TRBD2	14	TRBJ2-1	NA	CASSLGTSINEQFF
TRBV3-1/TRBV3-2	NA	15	TRBJ2-1	NA	CASSRLGSANNEQFF
TRBV6-5	NA	12	TRBJ2-2	NA	CASKKEIGELFF